Below, 17 T cell receptor beta chains from the same sample are listed, as sequenced in a study of T cells in localized non-small cell lung cancer. This table comes from immunoSEQ multiplex PCR, and its TCRdb copy is limited to in-frame clones, with some not included. The sample lists tens of thousands of clones; 85% to 95% were seen once. Source: peripheral blood, taken before any cancer treatment. These receptors were obtained from a female donor over 55 with stage I lung adenocarcinoma.

The chain uses TRBV10-3 and TRBJ2-5; tentatively, D is TRBD1 (6 bases). Germline lookup yields CDR1 ENHRY and CDR2 SYGVKD. Trimming stripped 0 bases from V and 4 bases from J, with 9 bases between. This CDR3 has 14 residues. The CDR3 DNA reads as TGTGCCATCAGTGAGTCCAGGGGTCTAGAGACCCAGTACTTC. Translated: CAISESRGLETQYF.

The chain couples TRBV5-6 to TRBJ2-5; D is ambiguous. V shed 5 bases and J shed 5 bases, with 13 bases lying between them. Germline assignment: CDR1 SGHDT and CDR2 YYEEEE. The CDR3 totals 13 residues. The CDR3 DNA reads TGTGCCAGCAGGGCGAGTCTAGTTGAGACCCAGTACTTC. As protein: CASRASLVETQYF.

The J gene is TRBJ2-1, the V gene TRBV5-1, with 7 bases lining up with TRBD1. The CDR3 is made up of 15 amino acids. Trimming took 4 bases from V and 5 from J; bases not matched to a gene: 9. The germline V gene has CDR1 SGHRS and CDR2 YFSETQ. CDR3 DNA sequence: TGCGCCAGCAGCACCCGGACAGGAGCACACAATGAGCAGTTCTTC. Translated, it gives CASSTRTGAHNEQFF. Full variable domain (rest looked up from reference TRBV5-1 and TRBJ2-1): KAGVTQTPRYLIKTRGQQVTLSCSPISGHRSVSWYQQTPGQGLQFLFEYFSETQRNKGNFPGRFSGRQFSNSRSEMNVSTLELGDSALYLCASSTRTGAHNEQFFGPGTRLTVL.

This chain links TRBV5-3 with TRBJ2-7, with D unresolved. TRBV5-3 is sorted into the ORF group, with uncertain function. The CDR3 has 16 amino acids. Trimming stripped 1 base from V and 3 bases from J, with 17 bases between. CDR3 DNA: TGTGCCAGAAGCTTGCGGCGGTGTGTGGAGATCTACGAGCAGTACTTC. Translating it yields CARSLRRCVEIYEQYF.

The chain is built from TRBV7-9 and TRBJ1-5; D remains unclear. The germline V gene encodes CDR1 SEHNR and CDR2 FQNEAQ (reference sequence). This CDR3 is 13 amino acids long. V lost 6 bases, J lost 3 bases, and 9 bases lay in between. The CDR3: CASRLGINQPQHF. CDR3 bases: TGTGCCAGCAGGTTGGGGATCAATCAGCCCCAGCATTTT.

This chain connects TRBV9 to TRBJ1-1; 12 positions agree with TRBD1. Germline CDR1 and CDR2: SGDLS and YYNGEE. CDR3 length equals 13 residues. The V segment lost 3 bases and the J segment 8 bases; nucleotides outside the gene matches: 2. The CDR3 region is CASSAGTGGEAFF. The DNA for the CDR3 is TGTGCCAGCAGCGCCGGGACAGGGGGCGAAGCTTTCTTT.

The rearrangement uses TRBV28 and TRBJ1-3; D perhaps matches TRBD1 (6 bases). The CDR3 is 13 amino acids. Trimming took 7 bases from V and 4 from J, leaving 11 bases between them. Looked up from germline, CDR1 is MDHEN and CDR2 is SYDVKM. CDR3 DNA sequence: TGTGCCAGCAAGATTGGACAGGGAAACACCATATATTTT. Its translation: CASKIGQGNTIYF.

This chain links TRBV14 with TRBJ2-4, with 7 bases fitting TRBD2. The V segment lost 0 bases and the J segment 3 bases; nucleotides outside the gene matches: 5. Germline loops: CDR1 SGHDN, CDR2 FVKESK. The CDR3 totals 16 residues. The DNA for the CDR3 is TGTGCCAGCAGCCAAGATTGGGCTAGCGGCAAAAACATTCAGTACTTC. This codes for CASSQDWASGKNIQYF.

This chain connects TRBV28 to TRBJ1-1; tentatively, D is TRBD1 (5 bases). The CDR3 length is 15 residues. Germline assignment: CDR1 MDHEN and CDR2 SYDVKM. V lost 1 base and J 2 bases, leaving 11 bases between the germline ends. Here the CDR3 DNA reads TGTGCCAGCAGTTTATCTCCCAGGGCCAACACTGAAGCTTTCTTT. Its translation: CASSLSPRANTEAFF.

This rearrangement joins TRBV4-1 to TRBJ2-6, with TRBD1 as a possible D gene (6 bases). V gave up 0 bases and J gave up 0 bases, with 15 bases separating them. The germline CDR1 and CDR2 sequences are MGHRA and YSYEKL. CDR3 length: 19 amino acids. The CDR3 DNA sequence: TGCGCCAGCAGCCAAGATCGGTCAGGGGCCAACTCTGGGGCCAACGTCCTGACTTTC. This translates into CASSQDRSGANSGANVLTF.

This rearrangement joins TRBV7-9 to TRBJ2-1, with 7 bases identical to TRBD2. Germline loops: CDR1 SEHNR, CDR2 FQNEAQ (reference sequence). The CDR3 consists of 16 residues. J lost 7 bases, V lost 4 bases, and 13 bases had no gene match. The CDR3 loop is CASSYLRGGFINEQFF. CDR3 in DNA: TGTGCCAGCAGCTATCTTAGGGGAGGGTTTATAAATGAGCAGTTCTTC.

The rearrangement joins TRBV27 to TRBJ1-1; D may be TRBD1 (5 bases). The germline V gene encodes CDR1 MNHEY and CDR2 SMNVEV (reference sequence). The ends were cut back, 6 bases at V and 4 bases at J, with 18 bases in the middle. This CDR3 contains 15 residues. The CDR3 sequence is CASSGQRQGSTEAFF. The CDR3 region has the DNA TGTGCCAGCAGCGGCCAACGGCAGGGCAGCACTGAAGCTTTCTTT.

The chain combines TRBV7-8 with TRBJ1-3, with D uncertain. V lost 5 bases, J lost 0 bases, and 17 bases lay in between. CDR3 length equals 17 residues. CDR1 and CDR2 (germline): SGHVS, FQNEAQ. This CDR3 reads CASSLPAGESSGNTIYF. The CDR3 bases are TGTGCCAGCAGCCTACCCGCTGGCGAGAGCTCTGGAAACACCATATATTTT. The whole variable domain, filled in from reference TRBV7-8 and TRBJ1-3, reads GAGVSQSPRYKVAKRGQDVALRCDPISGHVSLFWYQQALGQGPEFLTYFQNEAQLDKSGLPSDRFFAERPEGSVSTLKIQRTQQEDSAVYLCASSLPAGESSGNTIYFGEGSWLTVV.

The chain joins TRBV29-1 to TRBJ1-1; 8 bases line up with TRBD1. The CDR3 sequence is 13 residues long. CDR1 and CDR2 from the germline V gene are SQVTM and ANQGSEA. V shed 4 bases and J 5 bases; nucleotides not matched to a gene: 6. CDR3 loop: CSVVDRGATEAFF. CDR3 nucleotides: TGCAGCGTTGTCGACAGGGGAGCAACTGAAGCTTTCTTT.

The rearrangement joins TRBV7-9 to TRBJ2-5, with 12 nucleotides matching TRBD2. The trim removed 4 bases at V and 1 base at J, leaving 10 bases unmatched. Germline V CDR1 and CDR2: SEHNR, FQNEAQ (reference sequence). The CDR3 consists of 18 residues. CDR3 DNA: TGTGCCAGCAGCTCCCCACTAGCGGGGGGACCGATCCAAGAGACCCAGTACTTC. Translated, it gives CASSSPLAGGPIQETQYF. Together with reference TRBV7-9 and TRBJ2-5, the CDR3 gives the full variable domain: DTGVSQNPRHKITKRGQNVTFRCDPISEHNRLYWYRQTLGQGPEFLTYFQNEAQLEKSRLLSDRFSAERPKGSFSTLEIQRTEQGDSAMYLCASSSPLAGGPIQETQYFGPGTRLLVL.

The J gene is TRBJ2-3, the V gene TRBV6-1; the D gene is possibly TRBD1 (5 bases). The CDR3 is made up of 15 amino acids. The germline V gene encodes CDR1 MNHNS and CDR2 SASEGT. The V and J ends lost 4 bases and 2 bases respectively, with 13 bases between them. For the CDR3, the DNA is TGTGCCAGCAGTGGCGTGGGGCCTATCACAGATACGCAGTATTTT. Protein: CASSGVGPITDTQYF.

The CDR3 nucleotides are TGTGCCAGCAGTTTGAGAGGGGGGGCACTACAAGAGACCCAGTACTTC. Translation gives CASSLRGGALQETQYF. The chain is built from TRBV28 and TRBJ2-5, with D possibly being TRBD2 (7 bases). Trimming pared 3 bases from V and 2 bases from J, leaving 16 bases between. This CDR3 is 16 amino acids long. Germline V gene lookup returns CDR1 MDHEN and CDR2 SYDVKM.